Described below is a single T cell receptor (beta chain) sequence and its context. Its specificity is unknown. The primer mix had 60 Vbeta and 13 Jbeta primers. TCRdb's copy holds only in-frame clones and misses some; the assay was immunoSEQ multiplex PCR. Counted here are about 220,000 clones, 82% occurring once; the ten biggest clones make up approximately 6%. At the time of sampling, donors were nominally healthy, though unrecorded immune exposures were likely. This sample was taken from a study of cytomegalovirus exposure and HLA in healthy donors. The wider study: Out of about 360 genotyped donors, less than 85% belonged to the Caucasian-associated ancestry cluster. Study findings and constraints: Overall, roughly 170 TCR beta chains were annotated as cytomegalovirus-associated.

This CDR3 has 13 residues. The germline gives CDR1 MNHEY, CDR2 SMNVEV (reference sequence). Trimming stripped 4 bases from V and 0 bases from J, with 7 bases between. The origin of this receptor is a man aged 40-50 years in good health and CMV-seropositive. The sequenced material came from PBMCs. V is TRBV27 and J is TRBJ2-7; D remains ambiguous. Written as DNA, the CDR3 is TGTGCCAGCAGTTCCCCACTCTCCTACGAGCAGTACTTC. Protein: CASSSPLSYEQYF.